The 17 T cell receptor beta chains in this list originate from one sample, sequenced in a study of blood T cell repertoires in COVID-19. Repertoires were generated with immunoSEQ multiplex PCR, while TCRdb's copy carries only in-frame clones and drops some. Of some 210,000 clones listed, over 75% are singletons. The sequenced material came from peripheral blood. Receptor source: a woman aged 40-49 years with acute or convalescent COVID-19.

This chain uses TRBV27 with TRBJ1-5; D might be TRBD1 (5 bases). V was cut by 2 bases and J by 6 bases, with 5 bases left in between. The germline V gene encodes CDR1 MNHEY and CDR2 SMNVEV (reference sequence). This CDR3 is 12 amino acids long. Here the CDR3 DNA reads TGTGCCAGCAGTTTAAGGGGTCAGCCCCAGCATTTT. Protein: CASSLRGQPQHF.

This clone was recorded many times. The chain links TRBV5-4 to TRBJ1-1; the D is unclear. In germline, CDR1 is SGHNT, CDR2 YYREEE (reference sequence). The V and J ends lost 2 bases and 2 bases respectively, with 7 bases between them. This CDR3 has 13 residues. CDR3 DNA sequence: TGTGCCAGCAGCTTTGGCAGTAACACTGAAGCTTTCTTT. It specifies CASSFGSNTEAFF.

The chain has TRBV20-1 and TRBJ1-2; D gene ambiguous. Looked up from germline, CDR1 is DFQATT and CDR2 is SNEGSKA (reference sequence). V was trimmed by 7 bases and J by 7 bases, leaving 13 bases between them. This CDR3 has 11 amino acids. CDR3 protein: CSGHGPPGYTF. In nucleotides, the CDR3 is TGCAGTGGACACGGCCCCCCTGGCTACACCTTC.

Only one count was recorded for this clone. The chain has TRBV2 and TRBJ2-1; possible D gene TRBD2, 6 bases. Germline V lookup: CDR1 SNHLY, CDR2 FYNNEI. The CDR3 has 18 amino acids. Trimming removed 5 bases at V and 0 bases at J, with 20 bases between. The CDR3 reads CASSRPNRLDSSYNEQFF. As DNA, the CDR3 is TGTGCCAGCAGTCGCCCAAACAGACTAGACAGCTCCTACAATGAGCAGTTCTTC.

The chain couples TRBV19 to TRBJ1-5, with a possible D match to TRBD1 (5 bases). Per germline, CDR1 LNHDA and CDR2 SQIVND (reference sequence). This CDR3 spans 13 amino acids. V was shortened by 5 bases and J by 3 bases, with 8 bases between the two germline ends. CDR3 sequence (DNA): TGTGCCAGTAGTCCCAGGGACAATCAGCCCCAGCATTTT. Its translation: CASSPRDNQPQHF.

The gene calls are TRBV10-3 and TRBJ2-5, with 7 positions matching TRBD2. This CDR3 region has 14 residues. V shed 2 bases, J shed 2 bases, and the junction held 2 bases outside the gene matches. Per the germline V gene, CDR1 is ENHRY and CDR2 is SYGVKD. The CDR3 loop is CAISETAGQETQYF. CDR3 nucleotides: TGTGCCATCAGTGAGACAGCGGGGCAAGAGACCCAGTACTTC.

This clone was recorded only once. The rearrangement links TRBV19 to TRBJ1-5; D remains ambiguous. Germline loops: CDR1 LNHDA, CDR2 SQIVND (reference sequence). V shed 5 bases and J shed 2 bases, with 10 bases lying between them. The CDR3 spans 14 residues. The CDR3 DNA reads as TGTGCCAGTAGTCCTCCGAGGGGCAATCAGCCCCAGCATTTT. As protein: CASSPPRGNQPQHF.

This clone has just a few counts. The chain has TRBV7-9 and TRBJ1-1; no clear D gene. Trimming left V 8 bases short and J 1 base short, with 14 bases between. Germline loops: CDR1 SEHNR, CDR2 FQNEAQ (reference sequence). This CDR3 region has 14 residues. The CDR3 loop reads CASVAVRANTEAFF. As DNA, the CDR3 is TGTGCCAGCGTTGCAGTGCGGGCGAACACTGAAGCTTTCTTT.

This chain connects TRBV29-1 to TRBJ1-2; D gene uncertain. The germline V gene has CDR1 SQVTM and CDR2 ANQGSEA. V shed 2 bases and J shed 6 bases, with 7 bases lying between them. The length of the CDR3 is 11 residues. The CDR3 loop reads CSVESGHGYTF. The CDR3 DNA reads as TGCAGCGTTGAATCGGGTCATGGCTACACCTTC.

The chain uses TRBV5-5 and TRBJ1-5; 8 bases fit TRBD1. CDR3 length: 14 amino acids. V lost 2 bases, J lost 9 bases, and 7 bases stayed unmatched. The germline V gene encodes CDR1 SGHKS and CDR2 YYEKEE (reference sequence). The CDR3 sequence is CASSLRTGSLPQHF. The CDR3 DNA is TGTGCCAGCAGCTTACGGACAGGGTCATTGCCCCAGCATTTT. Full variable domain (remainder filled in from reference TRBV5-5 and TRBJ1-5): DAGVTQSPTHLIKTRGQQVTLRCSPISGHKSVSWYQQVLGQGPQFIFQYYEKEERGRGNFPDRFSARQFPNYSSELNVNALLLGDSALYLCASSLRTGSLPQHFGDGTRLSIL.

V gene TRBV7-9 combines with J gene TRBJ2-2, with D tentatively TRBD1 (6 bases). Germline V CDR1 and CDR2: SEHNR, FQNEAQ (reference sequence). V was pared by 1 base and J by 5 bases, with 8 bases between. The CDR3 consists of 14 residues. CDR3 residues: CASSLVTGTGELFF. DNA for the CDR3: TGTGCCAGCAGCTTAGTAACAGGGACCGGGGAGCTGTTTTTT. Full variable domain (remainder filled in from reference TRBV7-9 and TRBJ2-2): DTGVSQNPRHKITKRGQNVTFRCDPISEHNRLYWYRQTLGQGPEFLTYFQNEAQLEKSRLLSDRFSAERPKGSFSTLEIQRTEQGDSAMYLCASSLVTGTGELFFGEGSRLTVL.

This chain links TRBV9 with TRBJ1-2, with TRBD1 matching 7 bases. Germline CDR1 and CDR2: SGDLS and YYNGEE. J was trimmed by 8 bases and V by 0 bases; bases with no gene match: 4. This CDR3 region has 13 residues. Here the CDR3 DNA reads TGTGCCAGCAGCGTAGACAGGGGTACCGGCTACACCTTC. Translating it yields CASSVDRGTGYTF.

This clone was seen a single time. The V gene is TRBV10-3, the J gene TRBJ2-3, with 8 bases fitting TRBD2. The ends lost 2 bases at V and 5 bases at J; junction bases unmatched: 9. This CDR3 comprises 16 residues. Germline CDR1 reads ENHRY; CDR2 reads SYGVKD. The CDR3 here is CAISEGAEAGVDTQYF. DNA of the CDR3: TGTGCCATCAGTGAGGGTGCAGAAGCGGGGGTAGATACGCAGTATTTT.

The rearrangement uses TRBV6-5 and TRBJ1-5; 8 bases align to TRBD1. Trimming at V came to 3 bases and at J to 6 bases, leaving 4 bases not matched to a gene. In germline, CDR1 is MNHEY, CDR2 SVGAGI. The CDR3 loop spans 14 amino acids. In DNA form, the CDR3 reads TGTGCCAGCAGTTATAGCAGGGGGCTTCAGCCCCAGCATTTT. Amino acid sequence: CASSYSRGLQPQHF.

This chain connects TRBV2 to TRBJ2-7; 8 bases match TRBD1. Germline V CDR1 and CDR2: SNHLY, FYNNEI. This CDR3 has 12 residues. The junction had 8 bases not matched to a gene; V was cut back by 10 bases and J by 6 bases. The CDR3 here is CATQMTGVEQYV. CDR3 nucleotide sequence: TGTGCCACACAGATGACAGGGGTCGAGCAGTACGTC.

The V gene is TRBV9, the J gene TRBJ1-2, with D possibly matching TRBD1 (6 bases). The CDR3 has 11 residues. V shed 3 bases and J shed 6 bases, with 6 bases lying between them. The germline V gene has CDR1 SGDLS and CDR2 YYNGEE. The CDR3: CASSEGDGYTF. In DNA, the CDR3 is TGTGCCAGCAGCGAGGGGGATGGCTACACCTTC.

The V gene is TRBV6-1, the J gene TRBJ1-1; the match to TRBD1 covers 8 bases. The CDR3 length is 14 residues. The junction had 6 bases not matched to a gene; V was cut back by 5 bases and J by 4 bases. Germline lookup yields CDR1 MNHNS and CDR2 SASEGT. For the CDR3, the DNA is TGTGCCAGCAGTCGGACAGGGTTGGCCACTGAAGCTTTCTTT. This translates into CASSRTGLATEAFF.